This TCR beta chain stems from a study of cytomegalovirus exposure and HLA in healthy donors. 60 Vbeta and 13 Jbeta primers were used in PCR. Clones were read by immunoSEQ multiplex PCR, and TCRdb kept only the in-frame ones, dropping some. Of about 250,000 clones in the sample, roughly 80% are singletons; the top ten hold about 0.28%. CDR1 SGHTA and CDR2 FQGTGA come from the germline V gene. V dropped 2 bases and J dropped 3; count of bases not matched to a gene: 18. The CDR3 is made up of 20 amino acids. The sample was PBMCs. The genes are TRBV7-3 and TRBJ2-3; 9 nucleotides align to TRBD2. The source is a girl aged 2 to 10 in good health and CMV-seronegative. CDR3 in amino acids: CASSLRASSRLAGWTDTQYF. CDR3 DNA sequence: TGTGCCAGCAGCTTACGAGCGAGTAGTAGGCTAGCGGGGTGGACAGATACGCAGTATTTT. The complete variable domain, with remaining parts taken from reference TRBV7-3 and TRBJ2-3, reads GAGVSQTPSNKVTEKGKYVELRCDPISGHTALYWYRQSLGQGPEFLIYFQGTGAADDSGLPNDRFFAVRPEGSVSTLKIQRTERGDSAVYLCASSLRASSRLAGWTDTQYFGPGTRLTVL.